These 17 T cell receptor beta chains came from one sample sequenced in a study of T cell responses to AZD1222 COVID-19 vaccine (dated by TCRdb to the early 2020s). The method behind the library was the immunoSEQ multiplex PCR assay. TCRdb re-hosts the immuneACCESS table, in-frame sequences only. Its copies lack some clones; in the studies checked, an unresolved V gene accounts for under half of them, and the cause for the rest is not known. Counted in this sample were about 120,000 clones; approximately 90% of them appeared once. Around 3.3% of the sample belongs to the ten largest clones. The time point label for this specimen denotes: baseline before first vaccination. Sample: peripheral blood, taken on day 0 of AZD1222 vaccination. The origin of the receptors is an adult in good health.

J is TRBJ2-5 and V is TRBV4-1; TRBD2 matches 7 bases. V was clipped by 1 base and J by 1 base; unmatched bases: 9. The CDR3 is made up of 17 amino acids. CDR1 and CDR2 from the germline V gene are MGHRA and YSYEKL. The CDR3, as DNA: TGCGCCAGCAGCCAAGCCCAAACGGGAGGTTTCCAAGAGACCCAGTACTTC. Translating it yields CASSQAQTGGFQETQYF.

This chain connects TRBV6-5 to TRBJ1-2; D may be TRBD1 (5 bases). Trimming cost V 0 bases and J 10 bases, with 6 bases left between them. Looked up from germline, CDR1 is MNHEY and CDR2 is SVGAGI. This CDR3 has 11 residues. CDR3 sequence reads: CASSYSGAYTF. The CDR3 coding sequence is TGTGCCAGCAGTTACTCAGGGGCCTACACCTTC.

The rearrangement uses TRBV29-1 and TRBJ2-1, with TRBD1 matching over 8 bases. Losses at the gene ends were 7 bases for V and 4 bases for J; bases not matched to a gene: 9. Germline CDR1 and CDR2: SQVTM and ANQGSEA. This CDR3 contains 14 residues. The CDR3 DNA follows: TGCAGCGGCAGATTGGGACAGGTATACAATGAGCAGTTCTTC. As protein: CSGRLGQVYNEQFF.

The rearrangement joins TRBV10-3 to TRBJ1-5, with D possibly being TRBD1 (5 bases). Germline CDR1 is ENHRY and CDR2 is SYGVKD. The CDR3 is 12 residues long. V lost 2 bases and J 7 bases, leaving 6 bases between the germline ends. CDR3 DNA: TGTGCCATCAGTGAGGGGGGGCAGCCCCAGCATTTT. This encodes CAISEGGQPQHF.

This sequence joins TRBV29-1 and TRBJ2-3, with 8 bases fitting TRBD2. This CDR3 has 14 amino acids. The germline V gene has CDR1 SQVTM and CDR2 ANQGSEA. V shed 6 bases, J shed 2 bases, and the junction held 7 bases outside the gene matches. The CDR3 sequence: CSVAISGDTDTQYF. The DNA of the CDR3 is TGCAGCGTGGCTATTAGCGGGGACACAGATACGCAGTATTTT.

The rearrangement joins TRBV5-1 to TRBJ1-4; D ambiguous. Germline V CDR1 and CDR2: SGHRS, YFSETQ. V dropped 4 bases and J dropped 0 bases, with 10 bases sitting between them. The CDR3 totals 15 residues. The CDR3 nucleotides read TGCGCCAGCAGCCGTTTGGAGTCAACTAATGAAAAACTGTTTTTT. Protein: CASSRLESTNEKLFF.

The gene calls are TRBV19 and TRBJ2-1; D unclear. The V end lost 5 bases, the J end lost 2 bases, and 13 bases lay between the germline ends. Germline values: CDR1 LNHDA, CDR2 SQIVND (reference sequence). There are 15 residues in the CDR3. The CDR3 bases are TGTGCCAGTAGTCCCGCGGCACTTACCTACAATGAGCAGTTCTTC. Translating gives CASSPAALTYNEQFF.

J is TRBJ1-1 and V is TRBV12-2; the D call of TRBD1 is as the table states it, not checked on the DNA. TRBV12-2 has pseudogene status. The CDR3 is 16 amino acids. The CDR3 region has the DNA TGTGCAAGTCGCCCACCGCAGGCAGGGTTGAACACTGAAGCTTTCTTT. Its translation: CASRPPQAGLNTEAFF.

Of note for this clone: The same CDR3 arises from other DNA sequences in this sample as well. The chain uses TRBV7-3 and TRBJ2-6; D ambiguous. The CDR3 loop spans 15 amino acids. V was clipped by 1 base and J by 0 bases, with 4 bases between them. CDR1 is SGHTA and CDR2 is FQGTGA in the germline V gene. The CDR3: CASSLSSSGANVLTF. CDR3 in DNA: TGTGCCAGCAGCTTAAGCAGCTCTGGGGCCAACGTCCTGACTTTC.

The J gene is TRBJ2-3, the V gene TRBV10-3, with D uncertain. CDR1 and CDR2 from the germline V gene are ENHRY and SYGVKD. CDR3 length: 11 amino acids. Trimming took 3 bases from V and 4 from J, leaving 2 bases between them. The CDR3 region is CAISESDTQYF. In DNA, the CDR3 is TGTGCCATCAGTGAATCAGATACGCAGTATTTT.

The genes are TRBV7-2 and TRBJ1-2; no clear D gene. Trimming took 5 bases from V and 3 from J, leaving 10 bases between them. Germline V gene data show CDR1 as SGHTA and CDR2 as FQGNSA. The CDR3 sequence is 13 residues long. The CDR3 is CASSLHGDYGYTF. CDR3 sequence (DNA): TGTGCCAGCAGCCTTCACGGGGACTATGGCTACACCTTC.

This sequence joins TRBV6-2 or TRBV6-3 and TRBJ1-4; D is unclear. Germline values: CDR1 MNHEY, CDR2 SVGEGT. The CDR3 contains 11 residues. V shed 1 base and J shed 11 bases, with 5 bases lying between them. CDR3 residues: CASSYLGKLFF. As DNA, the CDR3 is TGTGCCAGCAGTTACTTGGGTAAACTGTTTTTT.

The chain links TRBV9 to TRBJ2-1; possible D gene TRBD2, 6 bases. Trimming took 3 bases from V and 4 from J, leaving 23 bases between them. CDR1 is SGDLS, CDR2 YYNGEE, per germline. The CDR3 is made up of 18 amino acids. The chain's CDR3 is CASSARDSSLVSYNEQFF. The CDR3 DNA reads TGTGCCAGCAGCGCTCGGGACTCCTCTCTTGTATCTTACAATGAGCAGTTCTTC. Combining the CDR3 with reference TRBV9 and TRBJ2-1 gives the whole variable domain DSGVTQTPKHLITATGQRVTLRCSPRSGDLSVYWYQQSLDQGLQFLIQYYNGEERAKGNILERFSAQQFPDLHSELNLSSLELGDSALYFCASSARDSSLVSYNEQFFGPGTRLTVL.

This chain links TRBV2 with TRBJ2-1; D unclear. The CDR3 contains 13 residues. Germline V gene sequence: CDR1 SNHLY, CDR2 FYNNEI. V lost 2 bases and J lost 9, with 11 bases in between. CDR3 coding DNA: TGTGCCAGCAGTGAATCTAGTCTCAGTGAGCAGTTCTTC. Encoded protein: CASSESSLSEQFF.

Here the CDR3 DNA reads TGTGCCAGCAGTTTCCCAAAGGTGCCAGGTCGGGAAAAACTGTTTTTT. Protein: CASSFPKVPGREKLFF. This chain joins TRBV6-6 and TRBJ1-4, with D unresolved. CDR3 length: 16 residues. Deletions cut 4 bases from V and 8 bases from J, with 20 bases between. CDR1 is MNHNY, CDR2 SVGAGI, per germline (reference sequence).

The CDR3 nucleotides are TGTGCCAGTAGTGACGGGGAAGGCTTCGCAACTAATGAAAAACTGTTTTTT. Protein sequence: CASSDGEGFATNEKLFF. The chain uses TRBV19 and TRBJ1-4; no clear D gene. This CDR3 region has 17 residues. Germline V gene lookup returns CDR1 LNHDA and CDR2 SQIVND (reference sequence). The V end lost 5 bases, the J end lost 0 bases, and 16 bases lay between the germline ends.

This chain connects TRBV7-2 to TRBJ2-1; D is uncertain. The CDR3 is 13 amino acids. The germline gives CDR1 SGHTA, CDR2 FQGNSA. Trimming removed 0 bases at V and 6 bases at J, with 6 bases between. DNA of the CDR3: TGTGCCAGCAGCTTAGCTGAACGCAATGAGCAGTTCTTC. Its protein product is CASSLAERNEQFF.